This T cell receptor (beta chain) was sequenced in a study of spatial heterogeneity in lung cancer (dated by TCRdb to between 2017 and 2020). General notes on the study: Beta-chain transcripts were consistently detected in greater numbers than alpha-chain transcripts, which likely reflected higher beta-chain transcript abundance. In the raw uncorrected reads, each unique combination of TCR and UMI appeared more than ten times on average. TCR alpha and beta repertoires were quantitatively compared across multiple tumor regions, matched nontumor lung and blood in non-small cell lung cancer. Nonsynonymous mutation counts, determined by whole-exome sequencing of tumor tissue, were related to features of the TCR repertoire. At surgery, both alpha and beta chains were TCR-sequenced in 220 tumor regions, some 64 matched nontumor lung samples and a few dozen PBMC samples. Overall results and qualifications from the work: Additional single-cell paired TCR alpha and beta sequencing was considered necessary to confirm, at a functional level, the hypothesis that regional TCRs recognize regional mutations. Ubiquitous expanded tumor TCRs were detected in blood more often at tumor resection than at routine follow-up.

The germline V gene (reference sequence) supplies CDR1 DFQATT and CDR2 SNEGSKA. The CDR3 sequence holds 17 residues, the cysteine and phenylalanine included. Only CDR3 DNA is held: 51 bases, read in frame from base 1. The germline V and J ends show losses of 1 base and 0 bases respectively, and no gene match explains 7 bases of the junction. Receptors were amplified or captured by 5' RACE. The reads were generated on a NextSeq 500. In the TCR library protocol, a unique molecular identifier was attached to each TCR cDNA molecule so that PCR and sequencing errors could be corrected. Concerning the study's data processing: TCR identification, UMI-based error correction and CDR3 extraction were performed with Decombinator tools. TCRs above a frequency of 2 per 1,000, corresponding to the top 1% of the tumor frequency distribution, were defined as expanded. Each repertoire was subsampled 100 times to 5,000 TCRs, after which Renyi diversity was computed with the R vegan package. CDR3 similarity networks were built from amino acid triplet string-kernel similarity, connecting CDR3s with pairwise similarity above 0.82. In TCRdb, the public reads were trimmed at Q25 with fastp and aligned with MiXCR, with productive beta chains retained. Entries are consolidated by CDR3 protein sequence, retaining the most common genes and DNA. These V and J calls derive from TCRdb rather than the authors' analysis. The sample table records 60,000 to 90,000 distinct CDR3 sequences; roughly 15% of these occur just once. 7.2% of the sample comes from the top ten.

There are a few counts of this clonotype. Its antigen target is currently unknown. Per-base qualities were not stored, and no clone one base away is much larger. The time point label of this sample denotes: sample taken at primary tumor resection. TCR sequencing used whole RNA extracted from tumor and nontumor lung tissue, or from cryopreserved PBMC samples, without cell sorting. The donors were about 65 patients from the lung TRACERx cohort who had early-stage, untreated non-small cell lung cancer. Only patients for whom sufficient RNA was available from at least two tumor regions were selected for TCR sequencing.

This sequence originates from a male donor with early-stage non-small cell lung cancer. The chain links TRBV20-1 with TRBJ2-5; the junction holds 11 bases that match TRBD2. Sequenced material: PBMCs, taken at surgery. The bases read TGCAGTGCTAGAGCGGGAATAGCGGGAGGGTACCAAGAGACCCAGTACTTC. This translates into CSARAGIAGGYQETQYF.